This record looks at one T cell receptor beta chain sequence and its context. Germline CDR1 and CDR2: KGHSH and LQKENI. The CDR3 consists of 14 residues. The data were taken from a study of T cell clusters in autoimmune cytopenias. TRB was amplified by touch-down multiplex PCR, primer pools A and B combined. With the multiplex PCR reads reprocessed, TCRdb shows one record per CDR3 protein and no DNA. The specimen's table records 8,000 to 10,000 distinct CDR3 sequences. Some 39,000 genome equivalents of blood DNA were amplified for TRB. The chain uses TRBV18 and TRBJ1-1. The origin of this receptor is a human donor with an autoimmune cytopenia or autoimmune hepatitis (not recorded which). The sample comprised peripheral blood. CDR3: CASSPAIGGTEAFF.